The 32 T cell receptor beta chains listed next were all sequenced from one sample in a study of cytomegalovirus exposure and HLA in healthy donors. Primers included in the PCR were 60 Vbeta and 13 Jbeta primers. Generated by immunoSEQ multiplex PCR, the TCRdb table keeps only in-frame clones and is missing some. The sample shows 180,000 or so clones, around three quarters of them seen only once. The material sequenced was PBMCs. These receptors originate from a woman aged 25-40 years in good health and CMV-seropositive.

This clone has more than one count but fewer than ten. The CDR3 DNA follows: TGCGCCAGCAGCCAGTACCAGGGAACTAATGAAAAACTGTTTTTT. Translating it yields CASSQYQGTNEKLFF. The chain is built from TRBV4-1 and TRBJ1-4; tentative D call: TRBD1 (5 bases). V was pared by 3 bases and J by 1 base, with 9 bases between. CDR3 size: 15 residues. Germline lookup yields CDR1 MGHRA and CDR2 YSYEKL.

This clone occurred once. CDR3 bases: TGCGCCAGCACCTGGGAGGCCCCAGGCTACGAGCAGTACTTC. It yields the protein CASTWEAPGYEQYF. The chain is built from TRBV5-1 and TRBJ2-7, with D possibly TRBD2 on 6 matching bases. The length of the CDR3 is 14 residues. The ends were cut back, 6 bases at V and 3 bases at J, with 16 bases in the middle. In germline, CDR1 is SGHRS, CDR2 YFSETQ.

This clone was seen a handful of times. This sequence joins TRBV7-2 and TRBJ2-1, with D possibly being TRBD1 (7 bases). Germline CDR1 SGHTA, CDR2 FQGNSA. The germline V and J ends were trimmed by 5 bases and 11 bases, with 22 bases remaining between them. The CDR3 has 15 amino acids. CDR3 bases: TGTGCCAGCAGCACGGGGACAGATAGCGGAGCTAAGCAGTTCTTC. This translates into CASSTGTDSGAKQFF.

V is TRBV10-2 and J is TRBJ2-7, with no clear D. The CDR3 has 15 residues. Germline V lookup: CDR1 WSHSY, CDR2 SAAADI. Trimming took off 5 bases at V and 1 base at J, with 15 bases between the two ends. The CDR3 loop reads CASSRALLGSYEQYF. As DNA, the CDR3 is TGCGCCAGCAGTCGAGCCCTCCTAGGTTCCTACGAGCAGTACTTC.

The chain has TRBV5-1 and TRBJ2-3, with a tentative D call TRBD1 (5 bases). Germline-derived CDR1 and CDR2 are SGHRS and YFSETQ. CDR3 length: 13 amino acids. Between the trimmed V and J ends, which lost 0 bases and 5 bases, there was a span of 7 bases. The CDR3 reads CASSLVGQDTQYF. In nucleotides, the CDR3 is TGCGCCAGCAGCTTGGTGGGGCAAGATACGCAGTATTTT.

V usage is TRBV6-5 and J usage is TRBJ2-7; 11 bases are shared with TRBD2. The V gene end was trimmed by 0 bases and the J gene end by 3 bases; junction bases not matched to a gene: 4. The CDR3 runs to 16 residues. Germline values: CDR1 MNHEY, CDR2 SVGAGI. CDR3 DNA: TGTGCCAGCAGTTACTCGATCACTAGCGGGAGCTACGAGCAGTACTTC. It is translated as CASSYSITSGSYEQYF.

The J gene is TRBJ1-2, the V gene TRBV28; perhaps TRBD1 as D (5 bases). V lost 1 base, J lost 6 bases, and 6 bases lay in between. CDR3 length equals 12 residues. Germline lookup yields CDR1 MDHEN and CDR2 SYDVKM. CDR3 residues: CASSLFRDGYTF. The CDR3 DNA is TGTGCCAGCAGTTTATTCAGGGATGGCTACACCTTC.

This chain's CDR3 is CASTARGNTEAFF. The CDR3 DNA sequence: TGTGCCAGCACCGCCCGCGGGAACACTGAAGCTTTCTTT. The chain joins TRBV7-2 to TRBJ1-1; D remains unclear. CDR3 length equals 13 residues. Germline-derived CDR1 and CDR2 are SGHTA and FQGNSA. V was pared by 7 bases and J by 1 base, with 10 bases between.

The chain's CDR3 is CATARTGANYGYTF. CDR3 nucleotide sequence: TGTGCCACGGCTAGGACAGGGGCTAACTATGGCTACACCTTC. The V gene is TRBV6-5, the J gene TRBJ1-2; 9 bases match TRBD1. The CDR3 runs 14 residues. Germline V lookup: CDR1 MNHEY, CDR2 SVGAGI. J gave up 0 bases and V 10 bases, and 6 bases lay outside the gene matches.

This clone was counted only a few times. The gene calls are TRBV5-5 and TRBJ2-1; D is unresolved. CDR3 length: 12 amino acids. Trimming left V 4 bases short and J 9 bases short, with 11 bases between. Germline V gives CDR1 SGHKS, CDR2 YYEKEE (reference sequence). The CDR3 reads CASSHNYGEQFF. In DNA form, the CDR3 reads TGTGCCAGCAGCCACAACTACGGTGAGCAGTTCTTC.

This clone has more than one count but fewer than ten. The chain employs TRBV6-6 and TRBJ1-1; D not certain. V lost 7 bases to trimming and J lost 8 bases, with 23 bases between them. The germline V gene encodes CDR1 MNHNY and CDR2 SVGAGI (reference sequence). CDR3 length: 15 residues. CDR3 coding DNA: TGTGCCAGCACCCAATCGGATCCCCCGAGGTCGGAAGCTTTCTTT. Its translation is CASTQSDPPRSEAFF.

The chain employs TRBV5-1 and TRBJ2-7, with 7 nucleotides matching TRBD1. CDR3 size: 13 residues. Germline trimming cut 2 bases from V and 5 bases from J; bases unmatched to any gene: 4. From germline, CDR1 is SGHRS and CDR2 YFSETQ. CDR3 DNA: TGCGCCAGCAGCTTTCGACAGGGTGACGAGCAGTACTTC. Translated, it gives CASSFRQGDEQYF.

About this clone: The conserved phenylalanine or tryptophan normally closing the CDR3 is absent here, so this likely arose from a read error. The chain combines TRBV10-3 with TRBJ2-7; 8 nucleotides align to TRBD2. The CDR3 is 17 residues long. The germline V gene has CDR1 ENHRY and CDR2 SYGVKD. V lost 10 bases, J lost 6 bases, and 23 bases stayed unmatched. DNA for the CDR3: TGTGCCACTTCGGGGACTAGTAGTAGGGTTTGGGGGGGCGAGCAGTACCTC. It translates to CATSGTSSRVWGGEQYL.

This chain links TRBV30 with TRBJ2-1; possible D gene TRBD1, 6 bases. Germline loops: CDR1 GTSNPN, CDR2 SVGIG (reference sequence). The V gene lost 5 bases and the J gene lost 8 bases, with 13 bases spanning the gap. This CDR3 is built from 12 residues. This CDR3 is CAWVPGAHEQFF. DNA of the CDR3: TGTGCCTGGGTACCAGGGGCGCATGAGCAGTTCTTC. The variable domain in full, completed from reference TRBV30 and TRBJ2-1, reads SQTIHQWPATLVQPVGSPLSLECTVEGTSNPNLYWYRQAAGRGLQLLFYSVGIGQISSEVPQNLSASRPQDRQFILSSKKLLLSDSGFYLCAWVPGAHEQFFGPGTRLTVL.

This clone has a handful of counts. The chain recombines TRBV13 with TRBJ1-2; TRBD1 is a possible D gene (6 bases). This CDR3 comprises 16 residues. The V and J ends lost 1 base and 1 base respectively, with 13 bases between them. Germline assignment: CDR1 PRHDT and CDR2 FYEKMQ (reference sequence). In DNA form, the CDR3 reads TGTGCCAGCAGCTTAGTAGGGGACATTTATAACTATGGCTACACCTTC. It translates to CASSLVGDIYNYGYTF.

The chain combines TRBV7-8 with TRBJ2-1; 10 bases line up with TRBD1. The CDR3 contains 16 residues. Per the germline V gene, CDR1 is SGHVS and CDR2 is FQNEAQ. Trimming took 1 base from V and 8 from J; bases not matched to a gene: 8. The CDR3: CASSLESGQGTHEQFF. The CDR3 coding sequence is TGTGCCAGCAGCTTAGAGTCGGGACAGGGGACTCATGAGCAGTTCTTC.

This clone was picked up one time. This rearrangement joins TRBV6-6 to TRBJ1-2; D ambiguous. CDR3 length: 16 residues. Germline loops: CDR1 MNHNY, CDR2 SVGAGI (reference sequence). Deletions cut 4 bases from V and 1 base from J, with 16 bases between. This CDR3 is CASSFSQAHFNYGYTF. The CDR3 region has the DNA TGTGCCAGCAGTTTTAGTCAGGCACATTTTAACTATGGCTACACCTTC.

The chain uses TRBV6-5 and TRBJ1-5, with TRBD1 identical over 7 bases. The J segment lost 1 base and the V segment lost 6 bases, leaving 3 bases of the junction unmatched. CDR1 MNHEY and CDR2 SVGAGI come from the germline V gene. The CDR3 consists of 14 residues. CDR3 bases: TGTGCCAGCAGCAAGACAGGGAGCAATCAGCCCCAGCATTTT. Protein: CASSKTGSNQPQHF.

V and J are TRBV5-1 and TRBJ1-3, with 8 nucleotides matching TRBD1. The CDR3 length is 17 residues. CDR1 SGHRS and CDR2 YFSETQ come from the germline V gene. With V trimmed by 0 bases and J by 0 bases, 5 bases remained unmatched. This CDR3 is CASSLGQGASSGNTIYF. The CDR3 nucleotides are TGCGCCAGCAGCTTGGGTCAGGGGGCATCCTCTGGAAACACCATATATTTT. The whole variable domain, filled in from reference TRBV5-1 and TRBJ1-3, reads KAGVTQTPRYLIKTRGQQVTLSCSPISGHRSVSWYQQTPGQGLQFLFEYFSETQRNKGNFPGRFSGRQFSNSRSEMNVSTLELGDSALYLCASSLGQGASSGNTIYFGEGSWLTVV.

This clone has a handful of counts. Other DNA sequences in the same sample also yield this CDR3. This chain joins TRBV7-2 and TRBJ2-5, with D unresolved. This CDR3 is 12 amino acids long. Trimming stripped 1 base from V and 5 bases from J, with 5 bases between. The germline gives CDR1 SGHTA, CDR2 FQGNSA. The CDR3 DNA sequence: TGTGCCAGCAGCTTAGGCCGGGAGACCCAGTACTTC. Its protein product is CASSLGRETQYF.

DNA for the CDR3: TGTGCCAGCAGTTTTGCAACTCCGGGAACCCAAGAGACCCAGTACTTC. Its translation is CASSFATPGTQETQYF. The chain recombines TRBV6-5 with TRBJ2-5; possibly TRBD2 for D (5 bases). CDR1 is MNHEY, CDR2 SVGAGI, per germline. The CDR3 loop spans 16 amino acids. V shed 4 bases and J shed 1 base, with 16 bases lying between them.

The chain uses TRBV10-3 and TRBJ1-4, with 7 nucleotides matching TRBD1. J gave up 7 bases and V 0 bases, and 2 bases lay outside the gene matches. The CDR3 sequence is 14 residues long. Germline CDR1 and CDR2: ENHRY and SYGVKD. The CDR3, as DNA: TGTGCCATCAGTGAGTCGACAGGGACTGAAAAACTGTTTTTT. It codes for CAISESTGTEKLFF.

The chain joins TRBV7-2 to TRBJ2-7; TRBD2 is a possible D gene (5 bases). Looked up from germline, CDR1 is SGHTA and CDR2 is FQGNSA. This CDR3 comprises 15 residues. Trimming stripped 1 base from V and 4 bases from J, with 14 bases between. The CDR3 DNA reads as TGTGCCAGCAGCTTAGTGTGGGGAGCCAAATACGAGCAGTACTTC. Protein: CASSLVWGAKYEQYF. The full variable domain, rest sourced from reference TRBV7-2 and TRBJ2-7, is GAGVSQSPSNKVTEKGKDVELRCDPISGHTALYWYRQSLGQGLEFLIYFQGNSAPDKSGLPSDRFSAERTGGSVSTLTIQRTQQEDSAVYLCASSLVWGAKYEQYFGPGTRLTVT.

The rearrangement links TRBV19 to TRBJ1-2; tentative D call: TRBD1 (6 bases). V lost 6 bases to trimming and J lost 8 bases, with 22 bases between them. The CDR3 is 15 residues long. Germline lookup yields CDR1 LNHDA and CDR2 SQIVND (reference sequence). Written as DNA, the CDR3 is TGTGCCAGTAGCCTAGCGTCGGGGGGGGCGCAGGGCTACACCTTC. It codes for CASSLASGGAQGYTF.

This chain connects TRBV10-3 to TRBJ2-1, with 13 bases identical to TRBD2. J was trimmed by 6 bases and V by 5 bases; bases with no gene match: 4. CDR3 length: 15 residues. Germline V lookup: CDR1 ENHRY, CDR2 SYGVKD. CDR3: CAISPGLAGVNEQFF. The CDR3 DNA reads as TGTGCCATCAGTCCCGGACTAGCGGGAGTCAATGAGCAGTTCTTC.

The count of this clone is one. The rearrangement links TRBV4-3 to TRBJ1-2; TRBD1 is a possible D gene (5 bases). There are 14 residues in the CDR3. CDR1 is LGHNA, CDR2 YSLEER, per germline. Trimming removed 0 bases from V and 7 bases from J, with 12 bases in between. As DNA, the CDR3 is TGCGCCAGCAGCCAAGATTGGAATGGGGCTGGCTACACCTTC. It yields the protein CASSQDWNGAGYTF.

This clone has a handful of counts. CDR3 amino acids: CASSSGLHTEAFF. In DNA, the CDR3 is TGTGCCAGCAGTTCAGGGCTACACACTGAAGCTTTCTTT. The chain has TRBV6-5 and TRBJ1-1; D might be TRBD1 (5 bases). V gave up 4 bases and J gave up 3 bases, with 9 bases separating them. Looked up from germline, CDR1 is MNHEY and CDR2 is SVGAGI. The CDR3 has 13 amino acids.

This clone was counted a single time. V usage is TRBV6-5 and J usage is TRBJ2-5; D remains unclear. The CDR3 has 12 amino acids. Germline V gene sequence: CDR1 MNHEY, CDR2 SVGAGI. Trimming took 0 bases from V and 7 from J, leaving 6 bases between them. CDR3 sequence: CASSYSPGTQYF. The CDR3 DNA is TGTGCCAGCAGTTACTCTCCGGGGACCCAGTACTTC.

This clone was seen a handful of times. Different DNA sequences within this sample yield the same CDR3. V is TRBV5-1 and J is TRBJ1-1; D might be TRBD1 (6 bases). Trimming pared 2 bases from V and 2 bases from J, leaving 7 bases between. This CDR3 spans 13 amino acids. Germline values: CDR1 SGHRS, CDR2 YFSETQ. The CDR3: CASSLQGNTEAFF. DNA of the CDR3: TGCGCCAGCAGCTTACAGGGAAACACTGAAGCTTTCTTT.

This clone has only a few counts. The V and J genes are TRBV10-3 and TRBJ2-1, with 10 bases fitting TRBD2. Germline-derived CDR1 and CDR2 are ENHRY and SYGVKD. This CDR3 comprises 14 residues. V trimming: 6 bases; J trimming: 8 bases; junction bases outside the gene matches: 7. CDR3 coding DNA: TGTGCCATCAGAGGAGCGGGAGGGAGCGATGAGCAGTTCTTC. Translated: CAIRGAGGSDEQFF.

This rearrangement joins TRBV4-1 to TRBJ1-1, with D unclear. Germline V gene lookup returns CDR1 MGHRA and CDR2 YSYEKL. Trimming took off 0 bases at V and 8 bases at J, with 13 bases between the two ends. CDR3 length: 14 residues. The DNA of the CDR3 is TGCGCCAGCAGCCAAGAATGGGCAGCCTCGGAAGCTTTCTTT. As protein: CASSQEWAASEAFF.

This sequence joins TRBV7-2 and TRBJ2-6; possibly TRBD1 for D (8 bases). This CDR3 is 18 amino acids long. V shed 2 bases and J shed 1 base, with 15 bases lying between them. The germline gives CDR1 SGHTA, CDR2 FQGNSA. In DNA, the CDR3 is TGTGCCAGCAGCTTATGGACAGGGAGGGTTTCTGGGGCCAACGTCCTGACTTTC. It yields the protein CASSLWTGRVSGANVLTF.